This TCR beta chain was documented in a study of blood T cell repertoires in COVID-19. TCRdb keeps only in-frame clones here, not all; method: immunoSEQ multiplex PCR. The table lists some 76,000 clones, less than 90% of them singletons. CDR3 length equals 15 residues. Germline lookup yields CDR1 SEHNR and CDR2 FQNEAQ (reference sequence). The J segment lost 3 bases and the V segment lost 5 bases, leaving 8 bases of the junction unmatched. The V and J genes are TRBV7-9 and TRBJ1-1; 8 nucleotides match TRBD1. This TCR came from a man older than 75 in a cohort sampled during active COVID-19. The specimen was peripheral blood. The DNA of the CDR3 is TGTGCCAGCAGCCCCCAGACAGGGGCGGACACTGAAGCTTTCTTT. It yields the protein CASSPQTGADTEAFF.